Reported below is one TCR beta chain. Germline loops: CDR1 MNHEY, CDR2 SVGAGI. The CDR3 is 15 amino acids. UMI-labeled 5' RACE produced the TCR beta libraries. After re-calling the 5' RACE reads, TCRdb lists one entry per CDR3 protein, DNA absent. The sample table sets out roughly 17,000 distinct CDR3 sequences. This entry comes from a study of human CD8 memory T cell subsets. The rearrangement links TRBV6-5 to TRBJ1-2; TCRdb calls TRBD1, which cannot be checked without DNA. Sequencing used CD8+ stem-like memory T cells (TSCM and TCM) sorted from PBMCs. Subset meaning: stem-like memory CD8 T cells (TSTEM), CCR7+ PD-1- TIGIT-. The TCR comes from a human donor in good health. The CDR3 loop reads CASLGQGLKTYGYTF.